A single sample gave rise to the 5 T cell receptor beta chains below, sequenced in a study of breast tumors, draining lymph nodes, adjacent tissues. The lymph nodes were axillary draining lymph nodes from breast cancer patients. Using its own MiXCR run on the multiplex PCR reads, TCRdb lists one record per CDR3 protein. Among some 120,000 distinct CDR3 sequences listed, approximately 22% were seen once. Specimen: axillary lymph node tissue. These receptors were collected from a female donor with breast cancer. Some clones in this sample may be carry-over from other donors' samples.

The chain has TRBV28 and TRBJ1-2; 11 bases line up with TRBD1. Looked up from germline, CDR1 is MDHEN and CDR2 is SYDVKM. This CDR3 is built from 14 residues. Trimming at V came to 4 bases and at J to 3 bases, leaving 1 base not matched to a gene. The CDR3 sequence is CASSSDRGHYGYTF. The CDR3 DNA reads as TGTGCCAGCAGTTCGGACAGGGGGCACTATGGCTACACCTTC.

This clonotype was seen many times. V gene TRBV7-3 combines with J gene TRBJ2-1; 14 bases are a match to TRBD2. Trimming removed 5 bases from V and 6 bases from J; junction bases left unmatched: 9. CDR1 and CDR2 (germline): SGHTA, FQGTGA. The CDR3 totals 17 residues. CDR3 sequence: CASSLGTGLAGANEQFF. The DNA of the CDR3 is TGTGCCAGCAGCCTGGGGACGGGACTAGCGGGAGCCAATGAGCAGTTCTTC.

Ten or more counts support this clonotype. This chain uses TRBV3-1 with TRBJ1-3, with D unclear. This CDR3 contains 14 residues. The V gene's germline CDR1 is LGHDT and CDR2 YNNKEL (reference sequence). Trimming took 1 base from V and 6 from J, leaving 10 bases between them. The CDR3 spells CASSQGPNLNTIYF. Written as DNA, the CDR3 is TGTGCCAGCAGCCAAGGACCAAACTTAAACACCATATATTTT. Together with reference TRBV3-1 and TRBJ1-3, the CDR3 gives the full variable domain: DTAVSQTPKYLVTQMGNDKSIKCEQNLGHDTMYWYKQDSKKFLKIMFSYNNKELIINETVPNRFSPKSPDKAHLNLHINSLELGDSAVYFCASSQGPNLNTIYFGEGSWLTVV.

This clonotype was detected many times. This chain connects TRBV20-1 to TRBJ2-2, with no clear D. The V end lost 5 bases, the J end lost 4 bases, and 14 bases lay between the germline ends. This CDR3 comprises 14 residues. Germline values: CDR1 DFQATT, CDR2 SNEGSKA (reference sequence). CDR3 sequence (DNA): TGCAGTGCTGTCAGATCTGCGATCACCGGGGAGCTGTTTTTT. This codes for CSAVRSAITGELFF.

This clonotype was counted many times. The chain carries TRBV5-1 and TRBJ2-5, with 7 bases aligning to TRBD1. CDR3 length: 13 amino acids. In germline, CDR1 is SGHRS, CDR2 YFSETQ. V lost 3 bases and J lost 2; bases outside the gene matches: 1. The CDR3 DNA sequence: TGCGCCAGCAGCTGGGACAGACAAGAGACCCAGTACTTC. It is translated as CASSWDRQETQYF.